This entry lists 6 T cell receptor beta chains sequenced from one sample in a study of T cell changes during pregnancy in multiple sclerosis. The repertoire was sequenced with immunoSEQ multiplex PCR; TCRdb's copy has only in-frame clones and lacks some. This table holds tens of thousands of clones, under 90% found once. The sequenced sample was CD4+ T cells from peripheral blood mononuclear cells, obtained before pregnancy. The receptors originated from a female donor with multiple sclerosis, enrolled in a pregnancy study.

The rearrangement uses TRBV6-1 and TRBJ2-6; D may be TRBD2 (5 bases). The CDR3 totals 16 residues. The germline V and J ends were trimmed by 3 bases and 0 bases, with 9 bases remaining between them. CDR1 MNHNS and CDR2 SASEGT come from the germline V gene. CDR3 DNA sequence: TGTGCCAGCAGTGAGCGGACTCGCTCTGGGGCCAACGTCCTGACTTTC. It translates to CASSERTRSGANVLTF.

The chain employs TRBV7-2 and TRBJ2-3, with 12 bases lining up with TRBD2. CDR1 is SGHTA and CDR2 is FQGNSA in the germline V gene. The CDR3 has 16 amino acids. The ends lost 2 bases at V and 6 bases at J; junction bases unmatched: 6. The CDR3 coding sequence is TGTGCCAGCAGCTTAAGGCTAGCGGGGGGGGCGGATACGCAGTATTTT. This codes for CASSLRLAGGADTQYF.

CDR3: CASRRQQENTEAFF. The CDR3 DNA is TGTGCCAGCAGAAGACAACAGGAGAACACTGAAGCTTTCTTT. The chain is built from TRBV4-2 and TRBJ1-1; perhaps TRBD1 as D (5 bases). Between the trimmed V and J ends, which lost 6 bases and 1 base, there was a span of 12 bases. Germline V gene data show CDR1 as LGHNA and CDR2 as YNFKEQ. This CDR3 is 14 amino acids long.

The CDR3 protein is CASSLFGNTEAFF. The CDR3 bases are TGTGCCAGCAGCTTATTCGGGAACACTGAAGCTTTCTTT. This rearrangement joins TRBV7-2 to TRBJ1-1; no firm D call. There are 13 residues in the CDR3. V lost 2 bases to trimming and J lost 1 base, with 5 bases between them. Germline V gene lookup returns CDR1 SGHTA and CDR2 FQGNSA.

This chain uses TRBV19 with TRBJ1-5; a possible D gene is TRBD1 (5 bases). This CDR3 contains 13 residues. V shed 3 bases and J shed 6 bases, with 9 bases lying between them. Germline loops: CDR1 LNHDA, CDR2 SQIVND (reference sequence). CDR3 region: CASSIQGTQPQHF. In DNA, the CDR3 is TGTGCCAGTAGTATCCAGGGTACTCAGCCCCAGCATTTT.

This clone came up a few times. The J gene is TRBJ2-7, the V gene TRBV5-1; 8 bases are a match to TRBD1. Germline V gives CDR1 SGHRS, CDR2 YFSETQ. This CDR3 is built from 15 residues. V was pared by 5 bases and J by 2 bases, with 9 bases of the junction left unmatched. The CDR3 sequence: CASRISETGAYEQYF. In nucleotides, the CDR3 is TGCGCCAGCAGAATCAGCGAGACAGGGGCCTACGAGCAGTACTTC.